The clone carrying this T cell receptor (beta chain) has only a few counts. Antigen unknown. Combining a sample-barcoded 5' primer with a J-beta primer mix, a second PCR ran for roughly 7 to 11 cycles. MiXCR was run by TCRdb on the 5' RACE reads, yielding one entry per CDR3 protein. The sample includes hundreds of thousands of distinct CDR3 sequences, around 48% of them seen just once. This specimen belongs to a study of blood T cells in healthy people across ages. The authors extracted at least 6 micrograms of total RNA per sample. This CDR3 has 15 amino acids. The trim removed 1 base at V and 9 bases at J, leaving 5 bases unmatched. The V gene's germline CDR1 is MGHRA and CDR2 YSYEKL. Overall study findings and caveats: It was held that the diversity estimates obtained from one million T cells were underestimates. Age showed a roughly linear inverse relationship with TCR beta diversity per million T cells.

The receptor comes from a man aged 30 to 39 in good health. This rearrangement joins TRBV4-1 to TRBJ2-1; 11 bases match TRBD1. Sequencing was performed on blood. The CDR3 DNA follows: TGCGCCAGCAGCCAAGCCGGGACAGGGGGTGGTGAGCAGTTCTTC. Translating gives CASSQAGTGGGEQFF.